What follows are 31 T cell receptor beta chains derived from one specimen sequenced in a study of regulatory T cells in long-lasting Graves disease. Stated time point: newly diagnosed GD, antithyroid drugs for less than 3 months. The TCR library was made from RNA that had been extracted from PBMCs in TRIzol. For TCR beta, libraries came from iRepertoire HTBI primers and Arm-PCR of CDR3 regions. TCRdb re-analysed the multiplex PCR reads in MiXCR, keeping a single row per CDR3 protein. The sample contains about 620,000 distinct CDR3 sequences, around 17% of which appear only once. The sample also formed part of further work on T cells in Graves' hyperthyroidism and ophthalmopathy.

The material sequenced was peripheral blood mononuclear cells (PBMCs), taken at new diagnosis, from a patient treated with antithyroid drugs. These receptors were taken from a woman aged 25 to 39 with Graves disease.

This clonotype was counted ten times or more. The V and J genes are TRBV5-1 and TRBJ1-2; possible D gene TRBD1, 5 bases. Germline lookup yields CDR1 SGHRS and CDR2 YFSETQ. Trimming pared 3 bases from V and 2 bases from J, leaving 14 bases between. This CDR3 has 15 residues. CDR3 DNA: TGCGCCAGCAGCTCGTCTGGGGGATTGAACTATGGCTACACCTTC. This translates into CASSSSGGLNYGYTF.

In this sample, this clonotype turned up many times. The chain joins TRBV2 to TRBJ1-1, with a weak D call TRBD1 (5 bases). There are 15 residues in the CDR3. Deletions cut 7 bases from V and 1 base from J, with 16 bases between. Germline V gene sequence: CDR1 SNHLY, CDR2 FYNNEI. Written as DNA, the CDR3 is TGTGCCAGCACTCGAAGACAGTTTCCGAACACTGAAGCTTTCTTT. Translated: CASTRRQFPNTEAFF.

This clonotype was observed at least ten times. This chain links TRBV15 with TRBJ1-2, with TRBD1 matching 7 bases. The CDR3 sequence is 15 residues long. V was clipped by 5 bases and J by 6 bases; unmatched bases: 12. CDR1 and CDR2 from the germline V gene are LNHNV and YYDKDF (reference sequence). The CDR3 DNA reads TGTGCCACCAGCGGACGGGACAGTGGGTCCCATGGCTACACCTTC. Translating it yields CATSGRDSGSHGYTF.

This chain joins TRBV2 and TRBJ1-3; D remains unclear. Looked up from germline, CDR1 is SNHLY and CDR2 is FYNNEI. The CDR3 loop spans 11 amino acids. V lost 11 bases, J lost 4 bases, and 9 bases lay in between. CDR3 in DNA: TGTGCCTCCAGAGCAGGAAACACCATATATTTT. Its protein is CASRAGNTIYF.

The chain employs TRBV6-2 or TRBV6-3 and TRBJ2-7; 9 positions agree with TRBD1. With 6 bases clipped from V and 3 bases from J, the junction kept 6 bases outside the gene matches. CDR1 and CDR2 from the germline V gene are MNHEY and SVGEGT. The CDR3 covers 14 residues. The CDR3 reads CASREGQGNYEQYF. DNA for the CDR3: TGTGCCAGCAGGGAAGGACAGGGGAACTACGAGCAGTACTTC.

CDR3 loop: CASSTFHRGVGNTIYF. In DNA, the CDR3 is TGTGCCAGCTCAACCTTCCACAGGGGCGTTGGAAACACCATATATTTT. The chain is built from TRBV6-2 or TRBV6-3 and TRBJ1-3; 7 bases line up with TRBD1. The junction had 13 bases not matched to a gene; V was cut back by 8 bases and J by 3 bases. Looked up from germline, CDR1 is MNHEY and CDR2 is SVGEGT. The CDR3 totals 16 residues.

The chain combines TRBV28 with TRBJ2-7; no clear D gene. V lost 3 bases and J lost 1, with 7 bases in between. The length of the CDR3 is 13 residues. CDR1 MDHEN and CDR2 SYDVKM come from the germline V gene. The CDR3 nucleotides read TGTGCCAGCAGTTTTGCCCAATCCTACGAGCAGTACTTC. This encodes CASSFAQSYEQYF.

In this sample, this clonotype turned up many times. The CDR3, as DNA: TGTGCCAGCAACCTACAGGGTCGCACCGGGGAGCTGTTTTTT. It encodes CASNLQGRTGELFF. This chain links TRBV11-2 with TRBJ2-2; weak D call: TRBD1 (6 bases). The CDR3 extends over 14 amino acids. Looked up from germline, CDR1 is SGHAT and CDR2 is FQNNGV. V shed 7 bases and J shed 4 bases, with 13 bases lying between them.

This clonotype has ten or more counts. V and J are TRBV27 and TRBJ2-1; possibly TRBD2 for D (5 bases). Germline V gene sequence: CDR1 MNHEY, CDR2 SMNVEV (reference sequence). Deletions cut 4 bases from V and 5 bases from J, with 9 bases between. The CDR3 covers 13 residues. The CDR3 sequence: CASSSRADNEQFF. CDR3 coding DNA: TGTGCCAGCAGTTCGAGGGCCGACAATGAGCAGTTCTTC.

This clonotype was seen many times. The chain recombines TRBV6-5 with TRBJ1-5; 8 positions agree with TRBD1. J lost 6 bases, V lost 0 bases, and 7 bases had no gene match. This CDR3 is built from 16 residues. The germline gives CDR1 MNHEY, CDR2 SVGAGI. The CDR3 sequence is CASSYSDRGISQPQHF. CDR3 coding DNA: TGTGCCAGCAGTTACTCAGACAGGGGTATTAGTCAGCCCCAGCATTTT.

This clonotype occurred a few times. The chain uses TRBV18 and TRBJ1-2, with TRBD1 identical over 7 bases. The CDR3 spans 13 residues. J was trimmed by 7 bases and V by 5 bases; bases with no gene match: 7. Germline CDR1 and CDR2: KGHSH and LQKENI. The DNA of the CDR3 is TGTGCCAGCTCATCAACAGGGGAGAGTGGCTACACCTTC. As protein: CASSSTGESGYTF.

In this sample, this clonotype turned up a few times. This chain uses TRBV12-3 or TRBV12-4 with TRBJ2-2; D is perhaps TRBD1 (5 bases). The CDR3 loop spans 14 amino acids. The germline V and J ends were trimmed by 7 bases and 6 bases, with 15 bases remaining between them. CDR3 bases: TGTGCCAGCAAGGAACAGGACATGCCCGGGGAGCTGTTTTTT. It translates to CASKEQDMPGELFF.

This clonotype was counted a few times. This may stem from a read error, because a much larger clone lies one nucleotide away. The chain joins TRBV28 to TRBJ2-1, with D possibly matching TRBD2 (6 bases). The ends were cut back, 6 bases at V and 2 bases at J, with 20 bases in the middle. The CDR3 is 17 amino acids. The V gene's germline CDR1 is MDHEN and CDR2 SYDVKM. The CDR3 DNA is TGTGCCAGCAGGGGTCATGAGGGAGGTGTTACCTACAATGAGCAGTTCTTC. Translated: CASRGHEGGVTYNEQFF.

This chain joins TRBV18 and TRBJ1-3, with no clear D. The germline V gene encodes CDR1 KGHSH and CDR2 LQKENI. The V and J ends lost 3 bases and 0 bases respectively, with 18 bases between them. The CDR3 length is 18 residues. The CDR3 region has the DNA TGTGCCAGCTCACCCCGTGGGTTTTTTGAGAGCTCTGGAAACACCATATATTTT. As protein: CASSPRGFFESSGNTIYF.

The V call is TRBV20-1, the J call TRBJ2-1, with 7 bases that match TRBD2. Germline V CDR1 and CDR2: DFQATT, SNEGSKA (reference sequence). V was pared by 0 bases and J by 5 bases, with 7 bases of the junction left unmatched. The CDR3 has 15 amino acids. CDR3 coding DNA: TGCAGTGCTAGAGACCCCCAGCGGGAACACAATGAGCAGTTCTTC. Residues: CSARDPQREHNEQFF.

This clonotype was found a few times. The chain is built from TRBV7-9 and TRBJ2-1, with D tentatively TRBD1 (5 bases). Germline assignment: CDR1 SEHNR and CDR2 FQNEAQ (reference sequence). The length of the CDR3 is 16 residues. Trimming left V 7 bases short and J 5 bases short, with 21 bases between. CDR3: CASIPGIGSIDNEQFF. The DNA for the CDR3 is TGTGCCAGCATCCCAGGGATTGGTAGCATTGACAATGAGCAGTTCTTC.

In this sample, this clonotype turned up a few times. V is TRBV5-1 and J is TRBJ1-3, with D maybe TRBD1 (6 bases). Trimming pared 1 base from V and 4 bases from J, leaving 21 bases between. The CDR3 consists of 18 residues. CDR1 SGHRS and CDR2 YFSETQ come from the germline V gene. DNA of the CDR3: TGCGCCAGCAGCTTGATCCCTGGGACACCGATTTCGGGAAACACCATATATTTT. It codes for CASSLIPGTPISGNTIYF. Using reference TRBV5-1 and TRBJ1-3 for the parts outside the CDR3, the full variable domain is KAGVTQTPRYLIKTRGQQVTLSCSPISGHRSVSWYQQTPGQGLQFLFEYFSETQRNKGNFPGRFSGRQFSNSRSEMNVSTLELGDSALYLCASSLIPGTPISGNTIYFGEGSWLTVV.

This clonotype was counted at least ten times. This chain uses TRBV28 with TRBJ1-1, with a tentative D call TRBD1 (6 bases). Trimming took off 3 bases at V and 1 base at J, with 12 bases between the two ends. This CDR3 is 15 amino acids long. Looked up from germline, CDR1 is MDHEN and CDR2 is SYDVKM. The CDR3 bases are TGTGCCAGCAGTTTCAGACAGGAACGGAACACTGAAGCTTTCTTT. This sequence encodes CASSFRQERNTEAFF.

The V and J genes are TRBV5-1 and TRBJ2-3, with D maybe TRBD2 (5 bases). Between the trimmed V and J ends, which lost 0 bases and 5 bases, there was a span of 13 bases. CDR3 length equals 15 residues. Germline values: CDR1 SGHRS, CDR2 YFSETQ. The CDR3 region is CASSLVGLPGDTQYF. The CDR3 DNA reads TGCGCCAGCAGCTTGGTTGGACTCCCGGGAGATACGCAGTATTTT. Full variable domain (rest looked up from reference TRBV5-1 and TRBJ2-3): KAGVTQTPRYLIKTRGQQVTLSCSPISGHRSVSWYQQTPGQGLQFLFEYFSETQRNKGNFPGRFSGRQFSNSRSEMNVSTLELGDSALYLCASSLVGLPGDTQYFGPGTRLTVL.

This clonotype was recorded many times. This sequence joins TRBV6-1 and TRBJ1-6, with no clear D. Between the trimmed V and J ends, which lost 6 bases and 9 bases, there was a span of 18 bases. The CDR3 extends over 15 amino acids. Germline lookup yields CDR1 MNHNS and CDR2 SASEGT. CDR3 amino acids: CASRTVSWESSPLHF. The CDR3, as DNA: TGTGCCAGCAGGACCGTCTCATGGGAGTCTTCACCCCTCCACTTT.

This clonotype was seen repeatedly, ten times or more. The chain is built from TRBV2 and TRBJ2-7, with TRBD1 as a possible D gene (5 bases). V lost 4 bases and J lost 0, with 16 bases in between. The germline V gene has CDR1 SNHLY and CDR2 FYNNEI. The CDR3 has 16 residues. CDR3 amino acids: CASSGGQASSSYEQYF. The CDR3 nucleotides are TGTGCCAGCAGTGGGGGCCAGGCCTCTAGCTCCTACGAGCAGTACTTC.

Only a few counts were recorded for this clonotype. The V and J genes are TRBV18 and TRBJ2-7; no reliable D call. V was shortened by 3 bases and J by 1 base, with 13 bases between the two germline ends. Germline V gives CDR1 KGHSH, CDR2 LQKENI. The CDR3 runs 15 residues. The CDR3 region is CASSPTRGGSYEQYF. The CDR3 bases are TGTGCCAGCTCACCTACCCGTGGCGGATCCTACGAGCAGTACTTC.

This clonotype has just a few counts. The rearrangement joins TRBV4-2 to TRBJ2-2; TRBD2 matches 13 bases. The germline V gene has CDR1 LGHNA and CDR2 YNFKEQ. The J segment lost 2 bases and the V segment lost 6 bases, leaving 3 bases of the junction unmatched. The CDR3 has 16 amino acids. The CDR3 loop reads CASSRLAGGNTGELFF. The CDR3 DNA follows: TGTGCCAGCAGTAGACTAGCGGGAGGTAACACCGGGGAGCTGTTTTTT.

This clonotype was counted ten times or more. One end of the junction varies from germline; a read error may be responsible. The CDR3 protein is CASSTKTGRYPHYELYF. The CDR3 DNA sequence: TGTGCCAGCAGCACGAAGACAGGAAGATACCCCCACTACGAGCTGTACTTC. V is TRBV11-1 and J is TRBJ2-7; a possible D gene is TRBD1 (6 bases). This CDR3 contains 17 residues. Germline V gene lookup returns CDR1 SGHAT and CDR2 FQDESV (reference sequence).

This clonotype was detected ten times or more. The gene calls are TRBV7-9 and TRBJ2-1; D ambiguous. V lost 2 bases and J 9 bases, leaving 17 bases between the germline ends. The CDR3 totals 15 residues. CDR1 is SEHNR, CDR2 FQNEAQ, per germline (reference sequence). The CDR3 DNA sequence: TGTGCCAGCAGCTTACCCAGAGGCCTGTCAGTTGAGCAGTTCTTC. It specifies CASSLPRGLSVEQFF.

The chain joins TRBV7-9 to TRBJ2-1; 11 bases map to TRBD1. This CDR3 is 17 amino acids long. J gave up 5 bases and V 1 base, and 7 bases lay outside the gene matches. Germline V gives CDR1 SEHNR, CDR2 FQNEAQ (reference sequence). The DNA for the CDR3 is TGTGCCAGCAGCTTAGGAGCCGGGACAGGGGGGCACAATGAGCAGTTCTTC. Protein: CASSLGAGTGGHNEQFF.

This clonotype was counted only a few times. The chain's CDR3 is CASSRLAGSSYEQYF. Written as DNA, the CDR3 is TGTGCCAGCAGCAGACTAGCGGGAAGCTCCTACGAGCAGTACTTC. This sequence joins TRBV6-1 and TRBJ2-7; 11 bases are shared with TRBD2. Germline trimming cut 6 bases from V and 0 bases from J; bases unmatched to any gene: 4. The CDR3 covers 15 residues. Looked up from germline, CDR1 is MNHNS and CDR2 is SASEGT.

This clonotype has a single count. This chain connects TRBV9 to TRBJ1-1; 7 bases line up with TRBD1. From germline, CDR1 is SGDLS and CDR2 YYNGEE. There are 17 residues in the CDR3. The trim removed 2 bases at V and 5 bases at J, leaving 15 bases unmatched. This CDR3 is CASSVFWGTDICTEAFF. CDR3 sequence (DNA): TGTGCCAGCAGCGTCTTTTGGGGGACAGACATCTGTACTGAAGCTTTCTTT.

This clonotype showed up many times. J is TRBJ2-5 and V is TRBV24-1, with TRBD2 matching 8 bases. Germline V lookup: CDR1 KGHDR, CDR2 SFDVKD. This CDR3 region has 16 residues. Trimming took 5 bases from V and 5 from J; bases not matched to a gene: 12. CDR3 nucleotide sequence: TGTGCCACCAGTGGGGGTTCGAGCGGGAGAGGCGAGACCCAGTACTTC. Amino acid sequence: CATSGGSSGRGETQYF.

This clonotype was observed at least ten times. The V gene is TRBV2, the J gene TRBJ2-3; D may be TRBD2 (5 bases). The germline V gene encodes CDR1 SNHLY and CDR2 FYNNEI. This CDR3 spans 14 amino acids. V dropped 6 bases and J dropped 2 bases, with 12 bases sitting between them. CDR3 amino acids: CASSGVEYTDTQYF. Here the CDR3 DNA reads TGTGCCAGCAGCGGGGTGGAGTACACAGATACGCAGTATTTT.

This clonotype was observed a handful of times. CDR3 in DNA: TGTGCCAGCGCACTAAGCGAGACCGGGGAGCTGTTTTTT. Protein product: CASALSETGELFF. The chain recombines TRBV2 with TRBJ2-2; D uncertain. The CDR3 contains 13 residues. V lost 8 bases to trimming and J lost 5 bases, with 12 bases between them. The germline V gene has CDR1 SNHLY and CDR2 FYNNEI.